Listed here are 16 T cell receptor beta chains from one sample, sequenced in a study of cytomegalovirus exposure and HLA in healthy donors. Primers: 60 Vbeta forward and 13 Jbeta reverse. Profiling relied on immunoSEQ multiplex PCR, and the TCRdb table lists in-frame clones only, not all of them. There are approximately 250,000 clones in the sample; 85% occur only once, and 0.2% to 0.25% lies in the top ten. The source material was PBMCs. The receptors shown here come from a girl aged 2 to 9 in good health and CMV-seronegative.

Concerning this clone itself: An end of the junction does not agree with germline; a read error may underlie this. The chain has TRBV7-9 and TRBJ1-2, with 9 bases fitting TRBD1. The CDR3 is 13 residues long. Germline V gene sequence: CDR1 SEHNR, CDR2 FQNEAQ (reference sequence). CDR3: CSSSERDRVGYTF. CDR3 nucleotide sequence: TGTTCCAGCAGCGAGCGGGACAGGGTCGGCTACACCTTC.

The chain has TRBV30 and TRBJ2-1; TRBD2 matches at 7 bases. In germline, CDR1 is GTSNPN, CDR2 SVGIG (reference sequence). The J segment lost 9 bases and the V segment lost 3 bases, leaving 11 bases of the junction unmatched. The CDR3 runs 14 residues. CDR3 in DNA: TGTGCCTGGAGAACCTCGGGGGGATGGATTGAGCAGTTCTTC. It is translated as CAWRTSGGWIEQFF.

The CDR3 region is CASSLDRKGFDGELFF. The CDR3, as DNA: TGCGCCAGCAGCTTGGACAGGAAGGGGTTCGACGGGGAGCTGTTTTTT. The chain employs TRBV5-1 and TRBJ2-2; TRBD1 is a possible D gene (5 bases). This CDR3 has 16 residues. V was trimmed by 0 bases and J by 7 bases, leaving 16 bases between them. CDR1 and CDR2 from the germline V gene are SGHRS and YFSETQ.

The chain has TRBV5-1 and TRBJ2-7; 10 bases agree with TRBD2. Germline assignment: CDR1 SGHRS and CDR2 YFSETQ. The CDR3 is made up of 14 amino acids. V lost 4 bases to trimming and J lost 3 bases; unmatched junction nucleotides: 4. The CDR3 spells CASSPSGGRYEQYF. DNA of the CDR3: TGCGCCAGCAGCCCTAGCGGGGGCCGCTACGAGCAGTACTTC.

This clone came up a few times. The rearrangement links TRBV5-1 to TRBJ1-4, with a possible D match to TRBD1 (5 bases). V gave up 6 bases and J gave up 10 bases, with 19 bases separating them. Germline V gene lookup returns CDR1 SGHRS and CDR2 YFSETQ. CDR3 length: 14 amino acids. DNA for the CDR3: TGCGCCAGCACCCCATCCCAGGGAACGGGAAAACTGTTTTTT. This translates into CASTPSQGTGKLFF.

This clone was seen just once. The CDR3 spells CASSLPGQGWNEQFF. CDR3 DNA sequence: TGCGCCAGCAGCTTACCGGGACAGGGGTGGAATGAGCAGTTCTTC. The V call is TRBV5-1, the J call TRBJ2-1; 10 bases fit TRBD1. Germline CDR1 reads SGHRS; CDR2 reads YFSETQ. Trimming at V came to 2 bases and at J to 7 bases, leaving 6 bases not matched to a gene. The length of the CDR3 is 15 residues. The complete variable domain, with remaining parts taken from reference TRBV5-1 and TRBJ2-1, reads KAGVTQTPRYLIKTRGQQVTLSCSPISGHRSVSWYQQTPGQGLQFLFEYFSETQRNKGNFPGRFSGRQFSNSRSEMNVSTLELGDSALYLCASSLPGQGWNEQFFGPGTRLTVL.

The J gene is TRBJ1-1, the V gene TRBV30; 8 positions agree with TRBD1. Trimming at V came to 4 bases and at J to 5 bases, leaving 3 bases not matched to a gene. This CDR3 contains 12 residues. The V gene's germline CDR1 is GTSNPN and CDR2 SVGIG (reference sequence). The CDR3 sequence is CAWNQGATEAFF. The CDR3 nucleotides are TGTGCCTGGAATCAGGGGGCTACTGAAGCTTTCTTT. Full variable domain (missing parts from reference TRBV30 and TRBJ1-1): SQTIHQWPATLVQPVGSPLSLECTVEGTSNPNLYWYRQAAGRGLQLLFYSVGIGQISSEVPQNLSASRPQDRQFILSSKKLLLSDSGFYLCAWNQGATEAFFGQGTRLTVV.

CDR3 residues: CASSVAAGYTGELFF. CDR3 in DNA: TGTGCCAGCAGCGTAGCAGCGGGGTACACCGGGGAGCTGTTTTTT. The chain uses TRBV9 and TRBJ2-2; 7 bases line up with TRBD2. CDR1 and CDR2 (germline): SGDLS, YYNGEE. V was pared by 0 bases and J by 3 bases, with 2 bases of the junction left unmatched. CDR3 size: 15 residues.

The J gene is TRBJ2-7, the V gene TRBV23-1; 8 bases match TRBD1. TRBV23-1 falls under the ORF class, with uncertain function. J was trimmed by 13 bases and V by 8 bases; bases with no gene match: 16. The length of the CDR3 is 13 residues. The CDR3 sequence is CASGPGTGDRPYF. The CDR3 DNA reads TGCGCCAGCGGGCCTGGGACTGGGGACAGGCCCTACTTC.

This sequence joins TRBV6-7 and TRBJ2-1; the match to TRBD2 covers 10 bases. TRBV6-7 is marked as an open reading frame, function uncertain. The CDR3 contains 14 residues. V shed 8 bases, J shed 8 bases, and the junction held 9 bases outside the gene matches. CDR3 nucleotide sequence: TGTGCCAGCCCCCCTAGCGGGAGTGTCGATGAGCAGTTCTTC. Protein product: CASPPSGSVDEQFF.

The chain couples TRBV7-9 to TRBJ1-1, with a tentative D call TRBD1 (6 bases). Trimming left V 3 bases short and J 10 bases short, with 15 bases between. The germline V gene has CDR1 SEHNR and CDR2 FQNEAQ (reference sequence). This CDR3 has 13 residues. CDR3 DNA: TGTGCCAGCAGCTTTGAGGTAGGCAGGGGAGCTTTCTTT. Protein: CASSFEVGRGAFF.

The rearrangement joins TRBV7-9 to TRBJ2-7, with D maybe TRBD2 (6 bases). Germline V gene data show CDR1 as SEHNR and CDR2 as FQNEAQ (reference sequence). The V gene lost 1 base and the J gene lost 4 bases, with 11 bases spanning the gap. The CDR3 extends over 14 amino acids. In DNA form, the CDR3 reads TGTGCCAGCAGCTTAGGTGGAGGGTTGTACGAGCAGTACTTC. Amino acid sequence: CASSLGGGLYEQYF.

As DNA, the CDR3 is TGTGCCAGCAGTTACTCAAGGGCGGGGGGCTACACCTTC. It encodes CASSYSRAGGYTF. This chain links TRBV6-5 with TRBJ1-2; D not certain. Germline V gene lookup returns CDR1 MNHEY and CDR2 SVGAGI. V lost 0 bases, J lost 8 bases, and 10 bases lay in between. The CDR3 is 13 residues long.

The J gene is TRBJ1-2, the V gene TRBV30, with 7 bases matching TRBD1. CDR1 is GTSNPN, CDR2 SVGIG, per germline (reference sequence). Germline trimming cut 4 bases from V and 8 bases from J; bases unmatched to any gene: 13. The CDR3 is made up of 14 amino acids. The CDR3 is CAWKRDSMYGGYTF. CDR3 sequence (DNA): TGTGCCTGGAAAAGGGACAGTATGTATGGGGGCTACACCTTC.

This chain links TRBV6-1 with TRBJ2-7, with D hard to call. From germline, CDR1 is MNHNS and CDR2 SASEGT. Between the trimmed V and J ends, which lost 6 bases and 0 bases, there was a span of 9 bases. This CDR3 region has 13 residues. The DNA of the CDR3 is TGTGCCAGCAGGAGTCTAAGCTCCTACGAGCAGTACTTC. Its translation is CASRSLSSYEQYF.

The table lists this clone with a count of one. The rearrangement uses TRBV4-1 and TRBJ2-3, with 10 bases matching TRBD2. Germline V gives CDR1 MGHRA, CDR2 YSYEKL. V was clipped by 4 bases and J by 2 bases; unmatched bases: 12. The length of the CDR3 is 18 residues. The CDR3 DNA reads as TGCGCCAGCAGCCCCCTTCCCGGGACTAGCGAGGACACAGATACGCAGTATTTT. This sequence encodes CASSPLPGTSEDTDTQYF.